The present T cell receptor (beta chain) was sequenced within a study of blood T cell repertoires in COVID-19. For the study at large: Material from acute and convalescent COVID-19 was sourced from the United States, Italy and Spain. T cells, B-cell-depleted T cells, or PBMCs provided the cDNA or gDNA that served as material.

Per the original methods: Estimates of nucleated cell counts were drawn from the amplification of reference gene primers. Assay: immunoSEQ multiplex PCR; the TCRdb copy retains only in-frame clones and omits some. V, J and clone size derive from that table, while D and trimming were established from the DNA sequence. The sample includes more than 200,000 clones, over 70% of them seen just once. The CDR3 length is 14 residues. CDR1 is SGHRS, CDR2 YFSETQ, per germline. The V and J ends lost 0 bases and 3 bases respectively, with 10 bases between them. The sample comprised peripheral blood. The TCR was taken from a woman aged 45-65 years with acute or convalescent COVID-19. The chain employs TRBV5-1 and TRBJ2-7; D is undetermined. The CDR3 protein is CASSLGTAGYEQYF. The CDR3 nucleotides read TGCGCCAGCAGCTTGGGCACTGCCGGCTACGAGCAGTACTTC. Full variable domain (outside the CDR3, taken from reference TRBV5-1 and TRBJ2-7): KAGVTQTPRYLIKTRGQQVTLSCSPISGHRSVSWYQQTPGQGLQFLFEYFSETQRNKGNFPGRFSGRQFSNSRSEMNVSTLELGDSALYLCASSLGTAGYEQYFGPGTRLTVT.